These T cell receptor beta chains were read from a single sample in a study of shared clonotypes between healthy human individuals. The repertoire was sequenced with immunoSEQ multiplex PCR; TCRdb's copy has only in-frame clones and lacks some. The sample has about 2 million clones, over 85% seen once. Sequencing was performed on naive CD8+ T cells sorted from blood. Every receptor here comes from a man younger than 35 in good health. Each CDR3 is given without its conserved first and last residue. Clone size is shown for a subset of rows, as once, few, many or a class of expanded clone.

V gene: TRBV2; clone size: NA; CDR3 length: 11; CDR3 protein: ASSERGWTEAF
V gene: TRBV4-1; clone size: NA; CDR3 length: 13; CDR3 protein: ASSQDLGLQETQY
V gene: TRBV7-9; clone size: NA; CDR3 length: 14; CDR3 protein: ASSFPPLLDTYEQY
V gene: TRBV11-2; clone size: once; CDR3 length: 13; CDR3 protein: ASSPRLAGDYEQY
V gene: TRBV10-3; clone size: NA; CDR3 length: 14; CDR3 protein: AISDPPGQGGHGYT
V gene: TRBV11-2; clone size: NA; CDR3 length: 12; CDR3 protein: ASSLRQFTGELF
V gene: TRBV2; clone size: NA; CDR3 length: 13; CDR3 protein: ASSEWGMSTDTQY
V gene: TRBV11-2; clone size: few; CDR3 length: 9; CDR3 protein: ASSQPGQQF
V gene: TRBV18; clone size: NA; CDR3 length: 17; CDR3 protein: ASSPSRALAGVDTGELF
V gene: TRBV27; clone size: NA; CDR3 length: 12; CDR3 protein: ASRGQNSGNTIY
V gene: TRBV19; clone size: NA; CDR3 length: 11; CDR3 protein: ACETSGYNEQF
V gene: TRBV5-4; clone size: NA; CDR3 length: 11; CDR3 protein: ASSRGGFEGYT
V gene: TRBV9; clone size: once; CDR3 length: 14; CDR3 protein: ASSGYSGSSYNEQF
V gene: TRBV5-5; clone size: once; CDR3 length: 11; CDR3 protein: ASSLWVADTQY
V gene: TRBV9; clone size: NA; CDR3 length: 13; CDR3 protein: ASSLTSGSGSEQY
V gene: TRBV5-4; clone size: NA; CDR3 length: 12; CDR3 protein: ASSLLTGDSPLH
V gene: TRBV6-1; clone size: NA; CDR3 length: 11; CDR3 protein: ASSEGFQQPQH
V gene: TRBV6-1; clone size: NA; CDR3 length: 16; CDR3 protein: ASSDFYMDRGNTGELF
V gene: TRBV19; clone size: NA; CDR3 length: 13; CDR3 protein: ASSIAGYMYNEQF
V gene: TRBV28; clone size: NA; CDR3 length: 13; CDR3 protein: ASSFAGTGGSGYT
V gene: TRBV5-6; clone size: NA; CDR3 length: 14; CDR3 protein: ASSPHQGPYFETQY
V gene: TRBV11-3; clone size: NA; CDR3 length: 12; CDR3 protein: ASSPAGRSYEQY
V gene: TRBV27; clone size: NA; CDR3 length: 14; CDR3 protein: ASSLSAGTGADEQY
V gene: TRBV6-1; clone size: NA; CDR3 length: 13; CDR3 protein: ASSEFEGMNTEAF
V gene: TRBV21-1; clone size: NA; CDR3 length: 11; CDR3 protein: ASSNTSSYEQY
V gene: TRBV9; clone size: NA; CDR3 length: 11; CDR3 protein: ASAGGVADRQY
V gene: TRBV14; clone size: NA; CDR3 length: 14; CDR3 protein: ASSQGAGANTDTQY
V gene: TRBV7-6; clone size: NA; CDR3 length: 13; CDR3 protein: ASSPGIAGTYEQY
V gene: TRBV4-3; clone size: NA; CDR3 length: 13; CDR3 protein: ASSQTTDRGKGYT
V gene: TRBV19; clone size: once; CDR3 length: 14; CDR3 protein: ASSPSGGGTTYEQY
V gene: TRBV27; clone size: NA; CDR3 length: 12; CDR3 protein: ASSPGQSGYEQY
V gene: TRBV14; clone size: NA; CDR3 length: 17; CDR3 protein: ASSQEGSTSGVFTDTQY
V gene: TRBV5-4; clone size: NA; CDR3 length: 11; CDR3 protein: ASIPPGNYGYT
V gene: TRBV4-1; clone size: NA; CDR3 length: 14; CDR3 protein: ASSQDQTSGINEQF